This T cell receptor beta chain was retrieved from a study of T cell repertoires in cytomegalovirus infection. Across the study: Matching HLA type and CMV infection were both indicated by public TCR beta signatures. Study results and limitations: CMV carriers having the relevant HLA were flagged by cumulative public TCR beta family frequency. It was HLA-C-restricted CMV-specific TCR beta clonotypes that dominated the response ex vivo.

TCRdb ran MiXCR on the reads and lists one entry per CDR3 protein. In the table there are approximately 500,000 distinct CDR3 sequences, about 15% of which are singletons. This clonotype appeared a few times. The antigen remains unidentified. Germline CDR1 MDHEN, CDR2 SYDVKM. The CDR3 is made up of 14 amino acids. Trimming cost V 5 bases and J 3 bases, with 13 bases left between them. The rearrangement links TRBV28 to TRBJ1-2; weak D call: TRBD1 (6 bases). Sample: CD8+ T cells from PBMCs. The origin of this receptor is a human donor in good health (CMV status not recorded). Some clones in this sample may be carry-over from other donors' samples. In nucleotides, the CDR3 is TGTGCCAGCAGTCAATCCGGGACATACTATGGCTACACCTTC. Translation: CASSQSGTYYGYTF.